Each of the 22 T cell receptor beta chains below was sequenced from the same sample in a study of T cells after yellow fever vaccination. MiXCR was run by TCRdb on the 5' RACE reads, yielding one entry per CDR3 protein. Of a few hundred thousand distinct CDR3 sequences in the sample, less than 20% are singletons; the top ten hold around a sixth. The sample consisted of PBMCs, taken about 5 days after the first yellow fever vaccination. These receptors all stem from a man between 18 and 29 years old who received the YFV17D yellow fever vaccine.

This clonotype has only a few counts. The chain combines TRBV11-2 with TRBJ1-2, with D possibly matching TRBD1 (5 bases). Trimming pared 1 base from V and 7 bases from J, leaving 10 bases between. The CDR3 has 13 amino acids. The germline V gene has CDR1 SGHAT and CDR2 FQNNGV. CDR3 sequence reads: CASSLVPGFGYTF. The CDR3 coding sequence is TGTGCCAGCAGCTTAGTGCCAGGGTTTGGCTACACCTTC.

V and J are TRBV12-5 and TRBJ2-3; D is unresolved. The germline V gene has CDR1 LGHNT and CDR2 FRNRAP. CDR3 size: 12 residues. V lost 0 bases and J 5 bases, leaving 3 bases between the germline ends. DNA of the CDR3: TGTGCTAGTGGTTTGGTAAGAGATACGCAGTATTTT. It codes for CASGLVRDTQYF. Combining the CDR3 with reference TRBV12-5 and TRBJ2-3 gives the whole variable domain DARVTQTPRHKVTEMGQEVTMRCQPILGHNTVFWYRQTMMQGLELLAYFRNRAPLDDSGMPKDRFSAEMPDATLATLKIQPSEPRDSAVYFCASGLVRDTQYFGPGTRLTVL.

This clonotype was detected only a few times. The V gene is TRBV25-1, the J gene TRBJ1-2; 7 bases line up with TRBD1. This CDR3 comprises 15 residues. With V trimmed by 5 bases and J by 4 bases, 10 bases remained unmatched. Germline CDR1 reads MGHDK; CDR2 reads SYGVNS. The CDR3 DNA reads as TGTGCCAGCAGTCCAGGGGAAGGGGGCCGCTATGGCTACACCTTC. Protein sequence: CASSPGEGGRYGYTF.

The J gene is TRBJ2-7, the V gene TRBV12-3 or TRBV12-4; D call uncertain. Between the trimmed V and J ends, which lost 4 bases and 2 bases, there was a span of 24 bases. The CDR3 is 18 residues long. DNA of the CDR3: TGTGCCAGCAGTTCGTCACCGTGGGAAACAGCGAGCCCCTACGAGCAGTACTTC. Its translation is CASSSSPWETASPYEQYF.

This clonotype has ten or more counts. The rearrangement links TRBV12-3 or TRBV12-4 to TRBJ2-1; 10 nucleotides align to TRBD1. The ends lost 3 bases at V and 7 bases at J; junction bases unmatched: 3. This CDR3 region has 14 residues. The CDR3 region has the DNA TGTGCCAGCAGTTTTGACAGGGGGCGAAATGAGCAGTTCTTC. Its translation: CASSFDRGRNEQFF.

This chain's CDR3 is CASSSYSNEQFF. The DNA for the CDR3 is TGTGCCAGCAGCTCATATTCCAATGAGCAGTTCTTC. V and J are TRBV7-6 and TRBJ2-1; D not certain. Germline V CDR1 and CDR2: SGHVS, FNYEAQ. The V gene lost 4 bases and the J gene lost 6 bases, with 7 bases spanning the gap. The CDR3 spans 12 residues.

The chain employs TRBV12-3 or TRBV12-4 and TRBJ2-3; 9 bases align to TRBD1. The CDR3 contains 16 residues. Trimming cost V 5 bases and J 4 bases; bases outside gene matches: 10. The CDR3 sequence is CASSVHRDREADTQYF. The CDR3 DNA reads TGTGCCAGCAGTGTCCACCGGGACAGGGAGGCAGATACGCAGTATTTT.

This clonotype turned up a few times. J is TRBJ2-5 and V is TRBV6-1; D gene uncertain. Germline CDR1 MNHNS, CDR2 SASEGT. The CDR3 contains 14 residues. V gave up 6 bases and J gave up 2 bases, with 13 bases separating them. The CDR3 nucleotides read TGTGCCAGCAGAGATTACGACTTGCAAGAGACCCAGTACTTC. Protein product: CASRDYDLQETQYF.

The CDR3, as DNA: TGCGCCAGCAGTGAGGGGCGGGGAAGCTCCTACGAGCAGTACTTC. Translated: CASSEGRGSSYEQYF. The chain combines TRBV10-1 with TRBJ2-7; a possible D gene is TRBD2 (6 bases). The germline V gene encodes CDR1 WNHNN and CDR2 SYGVQD (reference sequence). Trimming took off 2 bases at V and 0 bases at J, with 11 bases between the two ends. This CDR3 contains 15 residues.

The chain employs TRBV2 and TRBJ2-7; no reliable D call. The CDR3 has 12 amino acids. V lost 4 bases, J lost 6 bases, and 10 bases lay in between. Per the germline V gene, CDR1 is SNHLY and CDR2 is FYNNEI. The CDR3 nucleotides read TGTGCCAGCAGTGGAAGGGTGGGCGAGCAGTACTTC. It translates to CASSGRVGEQYF.

This clonotype appeared many times. This chain joins TRBV11-2 and TRBJ2-2, with D uncertain. The germline V gene has CDR1 SGHAT and CDR2 FQNNGV. The ends were cut back, 0 bases at V and 0 bases at J, with 5 bases in the middle. The CDR3 runs to 15 residues. The CDR3 region is CASSLDTANTGELFF. CDR3 in DNA: TGTGCCAGCAGCTTAGATACAGCGAACACCGGGGAGCTGTTTTTT.

This clonotype was detected only a few times. This chain uses TRBV4-1 with TRBJ2-5; D might be TRBD1 (5 bases). Trimming pared 1 base from V and 4 bases from J, leaving 13 bases between. The germline CDR1 and CDR2 sequences are MGHRA and YSYEKL. This CDR3 spans 15 amino acids. CDR3 DNA: TGCGCCAGCAGCCAAGGGGAAGGGGTTGGAGAGACCCAGTACTTC. Residues: CASSQGEGVGETQYF.

This clonotype was counted a single time. The rearrangement links TRBV16 to TRBJ2-1; D gene unclear. In germline, CDR1 is KGHSY, CDR2 FQNENV. V lost 5 bases and J lost 10, with 9 bases in between. This CDR3 has 11 amino acids. The CDR3 DNA is TGTGCCAGCAGCACGTTGGGGGAGCAGTTCTTC. Its translation: CASSTLGEQFF.

The CDR3 nucleotides read TGTGCCAGCAGCGGAAGACTAGCGGGGGGGCCGACAGATACGCAGTATTTT. It is translated as CASSGRLAGGPTDTQYF. This chain links TRBV7-8 with TRBJ2-3; 14 bases align to TRBD2. This CDR3 region has 17 residues. The V gene's germline CDR1 is SGHVS and CDR2 FQNEAQ. V dropped 5 bases and J dropped 3; count of bases not matched to a gene: 7.

This chain joins TRBV10-2 and TRBJ2-5; possible D gene TRBD1, 5 bases. Germline CDR1 reads WSHSY; CDR2 reads SAAADI. The length of the CDR3 is 14 residues. V lost 7 bases and J lost 1, with 13 bases in between. The CDR3: CASKPGHSQETQYF. In nucleotides, the CDR3 is TGCGCCAGCAAACCTGGACACAGCCAAGAGACCCAGTACTTC.

In the case of this clonotype: One end of the junction does not line up with germline, which may come from a read error. The chain is built from TRBV29-1 and TRBJ1-1; D may be TRBD1 (6 bases). The CDR3 contains 19 residues. CDR1 is SQVTM, CDR2 ANQGSEA, per germline. For the CDR3, the DNA is TGCAGCTTTGACCAGGGGTCTGCAGACCTGGCGTGTTCTGGCACTGAAGCTTTCTTT. The encoded protein is CSFDQGSADLACSGTEAFF.

Ten or more counts support this clonotype. The chain couples TRBV10-2 to TRBJ1-2; D remains unclear. The length of the CDR3 is 16 residues. Trimming left V 2 bases short and J 5 bases short, with 18 bases between. Germline V CDR1 and CDR2: WSHSY, SAAADI. The CDR3 loop reads CASSETYTHTSYGYTF. The CDR3 region has the DNA TGCGCCAGCAGTGAGACCTACACACACACCTCATATGGCTACACCTTC.

The V gene is TRBV28, the J gene TRBJ2-3; D ambiguous. The germline gives CDR1 MDHEN, CDR2 SYDVKM. This CDR3 has 14 residues. The V end lost 2 bases, the J end lost 5 bases, and 11 bases lay between the germline ends. Here the CDR3 DNA reads TGTGCCAGCAGTTTACATGGCCCTTTAGATACGCAGTATTTT. Translated, it gives CASSLHGPLDTQYF.

The chain employs TRBV6-5 and TRBJ2-3; perhaps TRBD2 as D (6 bases). The germline V gene has CDR1 MNHEY and CDR2 SVGAGI. V dropped 3 bases and J dropped 1 base, with 14 bases sitting between them. The CDR3 extends over 16 amino acids. The CDR3 region is CASSYAPGLGTDTQYF. In DNA, the CDR3 is TGTGCCAGCAGTTATGCACCGGGACTTGGCACAGATACGCAGTATTTT.

In its sample, this clonotype was seen a few times. The chain is built from TRBV27 and TRBJ2-5; TRBD2 aligns across 8 bases. The length of the CDR3 is 18 residues. From germline, CDR1 is MNHEY and CDR2 SMNVEV (reference sequence). V was clipped by 5 bases and J by 4 bases; unmatched bases: 18. This chain's CDR3 is CASSQGPGRRGGLETQYF. CDR3 bases: TGTGCCAGCAGTCAGGGGCCGGGACGGCGCGGGGGGTTAGAGACCCAGTACTTC.

The gene calls are TRBV5-1 and TRBJ2-5; 7 bases agree with TRBD1. CDR1 SGHRS and CDR2 YFSETQ come from the germline V gene. V lost 4 bases to trimming and J lost 5 bases; unmatched junction nucleotides: 8. This CDR3 contains 14 residues. The CDR3 region has the DNA TGCGCCAGCAGCCTGGGACAGTCACGGGAGACCCAGTACTTC. This codes for CASSLGQSRETQYF.

This clonotype was seen only a few times. This CDR3 is CASRAFSEAFF. The CDR3 region has the DNA TGTGCCAGCAGGGCCTTTTCTGAAGCTTTCTTT. The genes are TRBV2 and TRBJ1-1; D is unresolved. This CDR3 is 11 amino acids long. CDR1 is SNHLY and CDR2 is FYNNEI in the germline V gene. V lost 6 bases, J lost 6 bases, and 8 bases lay in between. Drawing the rest from reference TRBV2 and TRBJ1-1, the complete variable domain is EPEVTQTPSHQVTQMGQEVILRCVPISNHLYFYWYRQILGQKVEFLVSFYNNEISEKSEIFDDQFSVERPDGSNFTLKIRSTKLEDSAMYFCASRAFSEAFFGQGTRLTVV.